What follows is one T cell receptor (beta chain) and its context. This clone has at least ten counts. Its antigen has not been determined. No much larger clone exists at a distance of one base, and base qualities are not known. This specimen comes from a study of shared clonotypes between healthy human individuals (dated by TCRdb to about 2020). Study-wide context: A couple of women and a few men aged 18 to 49 years were included in the cohort. Different laboratories and diverse techniques were used to prepare libraries and sequence TCR repertoires, to increase sequencing depth and limit assay-specific biases. For each donor, three plates each were used for CD4 naive and CD4 memory, two plates were used for CD8 naive, and one plate was used for CD8 memory. Between about 0.8 and 9 billion PBMCs per donor were obtained by leukapheresis. To estimate repertoire size and how much clonotypes are shared between individuals, the study performed deep sequencing of blood TCR repertoires from 4 to 6 healthy adults. What the work shows at the level of the full study, not this receptor alone: Based on pairwise subsampling, the degree of clonotype sharing among donors was expected to be affected by sequencing depth. When four donors were compared, the shared fraction of clonotypes was roughly 5% for naive CD4, around 3.6% for naive CD8, 2% to 2.5% for memory CD4, and roughly 0.43% for memory CD8. Only blood was sampled, and tissue TCR repertoires likely differ from those in blood. Because the study included a small number of donors, the genetic and exposure-history diversity represented was limited. Naive subsets generally had larger estimated clonotype richness than memory subsets. Compared with non-shared clonotypes, clonotypes shared by all four sorted-subset donors had higher generation probabilities. Rarefaction of sorted-subset datasets indicated incomplete sequencing despite the large sequencing depth.

The donors were healthy, HIV-negative adults who had no recently reported acute infections or vaccinations. Only Caucasian adults living in Nashville, Tennessee, USA were represented among the donors. Magnetic negative selection was used to enrich CD4+ T cells, after which naive cells were positively selected on CD45RA and the negative fraction became the memory subset. After blood collection by leukapheresis, PBMCs were isolated using Ficoll-Histopaque density gradient centrifugation and then cryopreserved in the vapor phase of liquid nitrogen. Analytical flow cytometry was used to check the purity and quantity of each magnetically sorted T cell population. Genomic DNA was isolated from each sorted fraction and quantified by UV absorbance on a Nanodrop 2000c. TCR CDR3 regions were amplified from genomic DNA by multiplex PCR using the deep immunoSEQ assay. Extracted genomic DNA from each cell subset was spread evenly across all wells of several immunoSEQ 96-well plates, with each plate serving as a replicate. Each replicate PCR for sorted subsets received roughly 200 ng genomic DNA, equal to 30,000 or so T cell genomes. Purified libraries were measured with a Qubit 3.0 fluorometer, size-checked on a Bioanalyzer 2100, and measured again with the KAPA Library Quantification kit. Every immunoSEQ 96-well plate was sequenced on a dedicated single-read 150-cycle Illumina NextSeq 550 flow cell. The authors' pipeline ran thus. Because the immunoSEQ output included only junctional sequences and no quality scores, the filtering could not be the same as the filtering used for full-length reads. Sequences were annotated with PyIR, a Python wrapper for IgBLAST v1.9, and V/J genes and CDR3 were assigned using IMGT germline references. Reads with weak V/J assignments (E-value above 1e-6), missing CDR3, stop codons, out-of-frame junctions, or ambiguous translated residues were removed. A V3J clonotype was defined by an identical inferred V gene, J gene, and CDR3 amino acid sequence. Percentage overlap between repertoires was computed as shared unique clonotypes divided by the size of the smaller repertoire. Richness of each repertoire was evaluated using RTK rarefaction, the Chao1 estimator, and Recon v2.1 estimates of unobserved clonotypes. For all TCRbeta clonotypes obtained by the gDNA method from a few donors, generation probabilities were computed with OLGA. TCRdb took over this immuneACCESS table, retaining in-frame rearrangements with V and J assigned. Such tables are incomplete; in checked studies, under half of the missing clones stem from an unresolved V gene, and the remainder is unexplained. The V and J calls and clone size were taken over from that table, and D and trimming were inferred from the DNA. In this sample the table shows around 940,000 clones, more than 75% of which occur a single time. The ten largest clones represent about 1.5% of the sample.

The CDR3, cysteine through phenylalanine, is 16 amino acids long. The CDR3 DNA has 48 bases and is translated from base 1. From a lookup of the germline V gene, CDR1 and CDR2 are SQVTM and ANQGSEA. The junction shows trimming of 3 bases on V and 0 bases on J, and the gene matches do not reach 11 bases of it. The clonotype originates from a man between 18 and 29 years old in good health. The chain is encoded by TRBV29-1 joined to TRBJ2-7, with 7 middle bases fitting TRBD1. The source material was memory CD4+ T cells sorted from blood. The cell subset or site tag for this specimen amounts to: CD45RA-negative fraction. The sequenced DNA: TGCAGCGTTGAGTCCCCCAGGGGACAGAGCTCCTACGAGCAGTACTTC. The encoded protein is CSVESPRGQSSYEQYF.